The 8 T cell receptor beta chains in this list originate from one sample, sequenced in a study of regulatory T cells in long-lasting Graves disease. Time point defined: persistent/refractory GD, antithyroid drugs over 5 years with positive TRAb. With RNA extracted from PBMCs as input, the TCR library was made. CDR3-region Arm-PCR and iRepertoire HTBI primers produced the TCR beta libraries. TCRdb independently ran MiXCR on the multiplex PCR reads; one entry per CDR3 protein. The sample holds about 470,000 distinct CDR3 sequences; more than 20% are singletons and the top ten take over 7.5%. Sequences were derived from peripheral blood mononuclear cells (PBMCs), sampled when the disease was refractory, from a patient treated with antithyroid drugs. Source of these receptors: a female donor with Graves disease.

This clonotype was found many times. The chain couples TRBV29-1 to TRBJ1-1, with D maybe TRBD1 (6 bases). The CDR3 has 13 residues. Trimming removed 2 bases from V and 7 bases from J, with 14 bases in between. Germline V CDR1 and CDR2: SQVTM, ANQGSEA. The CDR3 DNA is TGCAGCGTTGAATTCCAGGGGACGAATGAAGCTTTCTTT. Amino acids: CSVEFQGTNEAFF.

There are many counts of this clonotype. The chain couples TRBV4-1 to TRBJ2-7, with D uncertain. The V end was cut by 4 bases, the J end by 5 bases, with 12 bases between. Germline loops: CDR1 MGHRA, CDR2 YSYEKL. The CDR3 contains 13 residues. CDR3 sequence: CASSRVLWDEQYF. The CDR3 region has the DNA TGCGCCAGCAGCCGTGTACTATGGGACGAGCAGTACTTC.

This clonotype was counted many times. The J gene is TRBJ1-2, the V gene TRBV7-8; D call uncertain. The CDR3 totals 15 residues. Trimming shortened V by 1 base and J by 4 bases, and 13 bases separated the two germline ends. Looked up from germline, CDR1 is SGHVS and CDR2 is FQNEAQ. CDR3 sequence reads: CASSLGPGVGYGYTF. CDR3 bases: TGTGCCAGCAGCTTAGGGCCCGGGGTCGGCTATGGCTACACCTTC.

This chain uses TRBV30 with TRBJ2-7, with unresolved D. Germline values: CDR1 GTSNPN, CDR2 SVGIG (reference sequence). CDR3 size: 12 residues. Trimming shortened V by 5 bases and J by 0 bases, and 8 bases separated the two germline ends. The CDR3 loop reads CAWESDSYEQYF. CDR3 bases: TGTGCCTGGGAATCCGACTCCTACGAGCAGTACTTC.

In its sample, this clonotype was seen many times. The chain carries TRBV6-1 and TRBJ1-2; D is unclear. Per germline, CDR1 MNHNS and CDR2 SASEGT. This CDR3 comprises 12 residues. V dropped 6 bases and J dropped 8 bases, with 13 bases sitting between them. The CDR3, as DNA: TGTGCCAGCAGCCCTAACCGGCAGGGCTACACCTTC. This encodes CASSPNRQGYTF.

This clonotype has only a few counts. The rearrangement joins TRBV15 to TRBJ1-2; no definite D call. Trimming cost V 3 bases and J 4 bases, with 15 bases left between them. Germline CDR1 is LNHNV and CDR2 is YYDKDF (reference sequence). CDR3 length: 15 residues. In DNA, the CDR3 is TGTGCCACCAGCAGTGGCCCGGCAGACCTCTATGGCTACACCTTC. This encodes CATSSGPADLYGYTF.

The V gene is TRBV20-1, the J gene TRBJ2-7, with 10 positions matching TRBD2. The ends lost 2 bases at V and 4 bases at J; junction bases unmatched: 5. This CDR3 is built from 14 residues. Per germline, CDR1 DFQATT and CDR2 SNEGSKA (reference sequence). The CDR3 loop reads CSARSSGRVYEQYF. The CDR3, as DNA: TGCAGTGCTAGAAGCAGCGGGAGGGTATACGAGCAGTACTTC.

The CDR3 reads CASTRSGGSSYEQYF. The CDR3 DNA follows: TGTGCCAGCACCCGTAGCGGGGGGAGCTCCTACGAGCAGTACTTC. This chain uses TRBV6-1 with TRBJ2-7; 10 bases are shared with TRBD2. Germline V lookup: CDR1 MNHNS, CDR2 SASEGT. The CDR3 is 15 amino acids. V was pared by 7 bases and J by 0 bases, with 6 bases of the junction left unmatched.